Following are 25 T cell receptor beta chains from one sample sequenced in a study of T cell clonotyping in hematopoietic cell transplantation. Time point here: recipient sample about 28 days before transplant, after cytoreduction. Libraries were prepared by immunoSEQ multiplex PCR; TCRdb keeps only in-frame clonotypes and omits some of them. Found here are 25,000 or so clones, over 60% of them singletons; the top ten hold roughly 6%. The starting material was peripheral blood mononuclear cells, obtained before stem cell transplant. These receptor sequences come from a man aged 50 to 59 with myelodysplastic syndrome. Some clones in this sample may be carry-over from other donors' samples.

This chain connects TRBV19 to TRBJ1-1; D is unresolved. The germline V gene encodes CDR1 LNHDA and CDR2 SQIVND (reference sequence). Trimming cost V 6 bases and J 3 bases, with 11 bases left between them. The CDR3 sequence is 13 residues long. Here the CDR3 DNA reads TGTGCCAGTAGCAGATCCCCGGACACTGAAGCTTTCTTT. Encoded protein: CASSRSPDTEAFF.

The chain uses TRBV27 and TRBJ1-5; no definite D call. CDR1 and CDR2 (germline): MNHEY, SMNVEV (reference sequence). The CDR3 contains 15 residues. The V end lost 6 bases, the J end lost 4 bases, and 16 bases lay between the germline ends. The CDR3 reads CASRKGLYRNQPQHF. The CDR3 DNA reads as TGTGCCAGCAGAAAAGGCCTTTATAGAAATCAGCCCCAGCATTTT.

This sequence joins TRBV25-1 and TRBJ1-3; no firm D call. Trimming removed 4 bases at V and 9 bases at J, with 7 bases between. The V gene's germline CDR1 is MGHDK and CDR2 SYGVNS. The CDR3 contains 11 residues. The CDR3 region is CASSGASTIYF. In DNA, the CDR3 is TGTGCCAGCAGTGGCGCCAGCACCATATATTTT.

This clone was seen only once. V gene TRBV30 combines with J gene TRBJ1-2, with TRBD1 identical over 7 bases. The J segment lost 8 bases and the V segment lost 2 bases, leaving 5 bases of the junction unmatched. Germline CDR1 and CDR2: GTSNPN and SVGIG (reference sequence). The CDR3 is 12 amino acids. The CDR3 loop is CAWSPTGVGYTF. For the CDR3, the DNA is TGTGCCTGGAGTCCTACAGGGGTCGGCTACACCTTC.

The chain carries TRBV30 and TRBJ2-1; a possible D gene is TRBD1 (5 bases). V gave up 0 bases and J gave up 5 bases, with 8 bases separating them. Germline V CDR1 and CDR2: GTSNPN, SVGIG (reference sequence). The CDR3 is 13 amino acids. CDR3 amino acids: CAWSVGVHNEQFF. The CDR3 DNA is TGTGCCTGGAGTGTAGGGGTCCACAATGAGCAGTTCTTC.

The chain has TRBV28 and TRBJ2-2; D is perhaps TRBD1 (5 bases). Trimming removed 10 bases at V and 7 bases at J, with 7 bases between. Germline V lookup: CDR1 MDHEN, CDR2 SYDVKM. The CDR3 consists of 10 residues. CDR3 amino acids: CATQGGELFF. For the CDR3, the DNA is TGTGCCACTCAGGGCGGGGAGCTGTTTTTT.

A few counts support this clone. The chain couples TRBV15 to TRBJ2-7; possibly TRBD1 for D (6 bases). The CDR3 runs to 14 residues. In germline, CDR1 is LNHNV, CDR2 YYDKDF (reference sequence). V was pared by 4 bases and J by 5 bases, with 15 bases between. Here the CDR3 DNA reads TGTGCCACCAGCAACCTAACAGGGCTCAACGAGCAGTACTTC. This gives the protein CATSNLTGLNEQYF. Based on the CDR3 plus reference TRBV15 and TRBJ2-7, the full variable domain is DAMVIQNPRYQVTQFGKPVTLSCSQTLNHNVMYWYQQKSSQAPKLLFHYYDKDFNNEADTPDNFQSRRPNTSFCFLDIRSPGLGDTAMYLCATSNLTGLNEQYFGPGTRLTVT.

This CDR3 reads CASSLWAGGPDEQFF. In DNA, the CDR3 is TGTGCCAGCAGCTTGTGGGCGGGAGGGCCGGATGAGCAGTTCTTC. The chain carries TRBV7-2 and TRBJ2-1; 9 bases are shared with TRBD2. CDR3 length: 15 amino acids. V trimming: 3 bases; J trimming: 8 bases; junction bases outside the gene matches: 8. CDR1 SGHTA and CDR2 FQGNSA come from the germline V gene.

This clone was detected only a few times. This chain uses TRBV7-8 with TRBJ2-7, with 9 bases fitting TRBD2. The CDR3 is made up of 20 amino acids. Per germline, CDR1 SGHVS and CDR2 FQNEAQ. Unmatched junction bases numbered 24, after V lost 3 bases and J lost 6 bases. The CDR3 reads CASSFFLGLGASGDGSEQYF. In DNA form, the CDR3 reads TGTGCCAGCAGCTTTTTTCTGGGACTCGGGGCTAGCGGGGACGGAAGCGAGCAGTACTTC.

V gene TRBV29-1 combines with J gene TRBJ2-2; 11 bases are shared with TRBD1. Trimming removed 6 bases from V and 7 bases from J; junction bases left unmatched: 7. CDR3 length equals 14 residues. In germline, CDR1 is SQVTM, CDR2 ANQGSEA. The CDR3 loop reads CSVTTGTGGGELFF. CDR3 in DNA: TGCAGCGTCACAACCGGGACAGGGGGCGGGGAGCTGTTTTTT.

CDR3 sequence reads: CAWRRQGAYNEQFF. The CDR3 nucleotides are TGTGCCTGGAGAAGGCAGGGGGCCTACAATGAGCAGTTCTTC. This chain joins TRBV30 and TRBJ2-1; 7 bases line up with TRBD1. The junction had 4 bases not matched to a gene; V was cut back by 3 bases and J by 2 bases. Germline V gene lookup returns CDR1 GTSNPN and CDR2 SVGIG (reference sequence). The CDR3 has 14 residues.

The V call is TRBV30, the J call TRBJ2-1; 8 nucleotides match TRBD2. The CDR3 is 16 residues long. CDR1 and CDR2 (germline): GTSNPN, SVGIG (reference sequence). V dropped 3 bases and J dropped 9; count of bases not matched to a gene: 16. Here the CDR3 reads CAWSLPYTGGPGEQFF. In nucleotides, the CDR3 is TGTGCCTGGAGCTTACCTTATACGGGGGGGCCAGGTGAGCAGTTCTTC.

The chain employs TRBV14 and TRBJ1-1; no reliable D call. V lost 4 bases and J lost 11, with 14 bases in between. From germline, CDR1 is SGHDN and CDR2 FVKESK. The CDR3 consists of 12 residues. The CDR3 DNA is TGTGCCAGCAGCCTTTCCCAGCTGCCCGCTTTCTTT. Amino acids: CASSLSQLPAFF.

The chain joins TRBV28 to TRBJ2-2; TRBD2 agrees at 8 bases. V was pared by 6 bases and J by 4 bases, with 7 bases of the junction left unmatched. This CDR3 comprises 15 residues. The germline gives CDR1 MDHEN, CDR2 SYDVKM. In nucleotides, the CDR3 is TGTGCCAGCAGCCAGGCGGGGGGCCGCACCGGGGAGCTGTTTTTT. The encoded protein is CASSQAGGRTGELFF.

This chain links TRBV30 with TRBJ1-2; D remains ambiguous. Germline values: CDR1 GTSNPN, CDR2 SVGIG (reference sequence). This CDR3 has 13 amino acids. V shed 0 bases and J shed 7 bases, with 12 bases lying between them. CDR3 protein: CAWSVIDSSGYTF. CDR3 bases: TGTGCCTGGAGTGTAATTGATTCTAGTGGCTACACCTTC.

This chain connects TRBV29-1 to TRBJ1-2; D ambiguous. The V end lost 7 bases, the J end lost 8 bases, and 11 bases lay between the germline ends. Germline CDR1 is SQVTM and CDR2 is ANQGSEA. The CDR3 totals 10 residues. This chain's CDR3 is CSGGEEGYTF. The CDR3 DNA follows: TGCAGCGGCGGGGAGGAAGGCTACACCTTC.

Only a few counts were recorded for this clone. This sequence joins TRBV5-1 and TRBJ2-5, with a possible D match to TRBD2 (5 bases). V was shortened by 3 bases and J by 4 bases, with 10 bases between the two germline ends. Germline V gene lookup returns CDR1 SGHRS and CDR2 YFSETQ. CDR3 size: 13 residues. The CDR3 nucleotides read TGCGCCAGCAGCTCCCTTGCGGGAGAGACCCAGTACTTC. This translates into CASSSLAGETQYF.

This clone was seen a few times. The rearrangement joins TRBV6-6 to TRBJ2-7, with D unresolved. The CDR3 covers 14 residues. V was trimmed by 2 bases and J by 2 bases, leaving 10 bases between them. CDR1 and CDR2 from the germline V gene are MNHNY and SVGAGI (reference sequence). In DNA form, the CDR3 reads TGTGCCAGCAGTTACGGAAGTTCCACCTACGAGCAGTACTTC. It translates to CASSYGSSTYEQYF.

This clone has a single count. This chain joins TRBV7-2 and TRBJ1-2, with 10 bases aligning to TRBD1. Per germline, CDR1 SGHTA and CDR2 FQGNSA. V was clipped by 0 bases and J by 4 bases; unmatched bases: 2. The CDR3 covers 15 residues. This chain's CDR3 is CASSLAGTGVYGYTF. CDR3 nucleotides: TGTGCCAGCAGCTTAGCCGGGACAGGGGTCTATGGCTACACCTTC.

The chain has TRBV28 and TRBJ2-7; 15 nucleotides align to TRBD2. Trimming cost V 3 bases and J 2 bases; bases outside gene matches: 8. Germline CDR1 and CDR2: MDHEN and SYDVKM. The CDR3 is 18 residues long. The CDR3 region is CASSFPGTSGRYTYEQYF. The CDR3 nucleotides are TGTGCCAGCAGTTTCCCAGGGACTAGCGGGAGGTATACCTACGAGCAGTACTTC.

J is TRBJ2-3 and V is TRBV25-1, with 8 bases fitting TRBD1. Losses at the gene ends were 0 bases for V and 6 bases for J; bases not matched to a gene: 8. The CDR3 runs to 16 residues. The germline gives CDR1 MGHDK, CDR2 SYGVNS. The CDR3 region is CASSEYEAGGSDTQYF. CDR3 DNA: TGTGCCAGCAGTGAATATGAGGCAGGGGGCTCCGATACGCAGTATTTT. The full variable domain, in which reference TRBV25-1 and TRBJ2-3 provide the parts outside the CDR3, is EADIYQTPRYLVIGTGKKITLECSQTMGHDKMYWYQQDPGMELHLIHYSYGVNSTEKGDLSSESTVSRIRTEHFPLTLESARPSHTSQYLCASSEYEAGGSDTQYFGPGTRLTVL.

The chain is built from TRBV6-6 and TRBJ2-5; tentatively, D is TRBD2 (5 bases). The CDR3 length is 16 residues. From germline, CDR1 is MNHNY and CDR2 SVGAGI (reference sequence). The germline V and J ends were trimmed by 6 bases and 5 bases, with 22 bases remaining between them. The CDR3 nucleotides read TGTGCCAGCAGGACACCTCACGGGCCCACGGGGGAGACCCAGTACTTC. This sequence encodes CASRTPHGPTGETQYF.

This sequence joins TRBV7-2 and TRBJ2-1, with 9 bases aligning to TRBD1. This CDR3 region has 13 residues. CDR1 and CDR2 from the germline V gene are SGHTA and FQGNSA. V was clipped by 5 bases and J by 7 bases; unmatched bases: 3. The CDR3 nucleotides read TGTGCCAGCAGCCTGGACAGGGGTAATGAGCAGTTCTTC. It specifies CASSLDRGNEQFF. The full variable domain, completed using reference TRBV7-2 and TRBJ2-1, is GAGVSQSPSNKVTEKGKDVELRCDPISGHTALYWYRQSLGQGLEFLIYFQGNSAPDKSGLPSDRFSAERTGGSVSTLTIQRTQQEDSAVYLCASSLDRGNEQFFGPGTRLTVL.

This chain connects TRBV13 to TRBJ2-3; 12 positions match TRBD2. V was pared by 3 bases and J by 5 bases, with 6 bases of the junction left unmatched. The CDR3 length is 16 residues. From germline, CDR1 is PRHDT and CDR2 FYEKMQ (reference sequence). CDR3 nucleotides: TGTGCCAGCAGCTTTACTAGCGGGAGGATGAAAGATACGCAGTATTTT. Protein sequence: CASSFTSGRMKDTQYF. Full variable domain (missing parts from reference TRBV13 and TRBJ2-3): AAGVIQSPRHLIKEKRETATLKCYPIPRHDTVYWYQQGPGQDPQFLISFYEKMQSDKGSIPDRFSAQQFSDYHSELNMSSLELGDSALYFCASSFTSGRMKDTQYFGPGTRLTVL.

The chain combines TRBV19 with TRBJ2-7; no reliable D call. CDR1 LNHDA and CDR2 SQIVND come from the germline V gene (reference sequence). Trimming took 1 base from V and 2 from J, leaving 9 bases between them. This CDR3 region has 14 residues. In DNA, the CDR3 is TGTGCCAGTAGTATAGGGACCGGAGCCTACGAGCAGTACTTC. Translation gives CASSIGTGAYEQYF. The full variable domain, with the rest looked up from reference TRBV19 and TRBJ2-7, is DGGITQSPKYLFRKEGQNVTLSCEQNLNHDAMYWYRQDPGQGLRLIYYSQIVNDFQKGDIAEGYSVSREKKESFPLTVTSAQKNPTAFYLCASSIGTGAYEQYFGPGTRLTVT.